These T cell receptor beta chains were read from a single sample in a study of T cells in localized non-small cell lung cancer. Clones were read by immunoSEQ multiplex PCR, and TCRdb kept only the in-frame ones, dropping some. The sample lists 35,000 to 40,000 clones, around 88% occurring once. The sample here was peripheral blood, taken before any cancer treatment. Receptors were obtained from a man aged 40-75 years with stage I lung adenocarcinoma. Each CDR3 is given with its conserved first and last residue. Each record gives: D gene, clone size, V gene, J gene, CDR3 protein, CDR3 DNA. The D gene is left open where the match is weak. Clone size is not always given. Where it is, it says once, few, many or a class for expanded clones.

>NA|NA|TRBV21-1|TRBJ2-2
CAGDRASGELFF
TGTGCCGGGGACAGGGCGAGCGGGGAGCTGTTTTTT
>TRBD2|medium-sized|TRBV7-2|TRBJ2-1
CASSSRIAGAYNEQFF
TGTGCCAGCAGCTCGCGAATAGCGGGAGCATACAATGAGCAGTTCTTC
>NA|NA|TRBV13|TRBJ1-3
CASSLVKTVSSGNTIYF
TGTGCCAGCAGCTTAGTTAAAACGGTCAGCTCTGGAAACACCATATATTTT
>NA|NA|TRBV11-2|TRBJ1-1
CASSQTEAGNTEAFF
TGTGCCAGCAGCCAGACAGAGGCGGGGAACACTGAAGCTTTCTTT
>TRBD2|once|TRBV9|TRBJ2-7
CASSEVGGGVAEQYF
TGTGCCAGCAGCGAGGTGGGGGGAGGGGTGGCCGAGCAGTACTTC
>NA|NA|TRBV5-6|TRBJ1-5
CASSLLDQPQHF
TGTGCCAGCAGCTTGCTGGATCAGCCCCAGCATTTT
>TRBD2|once|TRBV30|TRBJ2-3
CACTGRENTDTQYF
TGTGCCTGCACGGGGCGGGAGAACACAGATACGCAGTATTTT
>TRBD1|NA|TRBV5-6|TRBJ2-5
CASSPGTVETQYF
TGTGCCAGCAGCCCGGGGACAGTAGAGACCCAGTACTTC
>NA|few|TRBV29-1|TRBJ1-1
CSAGQSAMNTEAFF
TGCAGCGCCGGACAGTCTGCAATGAACACTGAAGCTTTCTTT
>NA|NA|TRBV5-1|TRBJ2-3
CASSLSSSSLDTQYF
TGCGCCAGCAGCTTGAGTTCCTCCTCACTGGATACGCAGTATTTT
>NA|NA|TRBV5-1|TRBJ2-7
CASSFGDTTAEQYF
TGCGCCAGCAGCTTCGGGGACACCACTGCCGAGCAGTACTTC
>TRBD1|NA|TRBV30|TRBJ2-7
CAGRDRGGASPYEQYF
TGTGCCGGCCGGGACAGGGGGGGGGCTAGCCCCTACGAGCAGTACTTC
>NA|once|TRBV27|TRBJ2-7
CASHRSGDSYEQYF
TGTGCCAGCCACCGCAGTGGGGACTCCTACGAGCAGTACTTC
>NA|NA|TRBV5-1|TRBJ2-7
CASSLGPSSAGNYEQYF
TGCGCCAGCAGCTTAGGCCCCTCTAGTGCGGGAAACTACGAGCAGTACTTC
>NA|NA|TRBV30|TRBJ1-1
CAWRDPLAGDTEAFF
TGTGCCTGGAGGGACCCCCTAGCCGGGGACACTGAAGCTTTCTTT
>NA|NA|TRBV4-1|TRBJ2-1
CASSQAVGWSGNNEQFF
TGCGCCAGCAGCCAAGCGGTGGGCTGGTCGGGTAACAATGAGCAGTTCTTC
>NA|NA|TRBV5-1|TRBJ1-2
CASSPETHGYSYGYTF
TGCGCCAGCAGCCCCGAAACGCACGGATACTCCTATGGCTACACCTTC
>NA|NA|TRBV5-4|TRBJ1-4
CASSLAGGFNEKLFF
TGTGCCAGCAGCTTGGCCGGTGGGTTTAATGAAAAACTGTTTTTT
>NA|NA|TRBV9|TRBJ2-2
CASSVDQGDTGELFF
TGTGCCAGCAGCGTAGATCAGGGAGACACCGGGGAGCTGTTTTTT
>NA|NA|TRBV5-1|TRBJ1-4
CASRIGQGSNEKLFF
TGCGCCAGCAGGATCGGACAAGGCTCCAATGAAAAACTGTTTTTT
>NA|NA|TRBV27|TRBJ1-5
CASSLRGKGGRDQPQHF
TGTGCCAGCAGTTTGCGCGGGAAAGGAGGTCGCGATCAGCCCCAGCATTTT
>TRBD2|NA|TRBV4-3|TRBJ2-1
CASSQDSLAGRYNEQFF
TGCGCCAGCAGCCAAGATTCACTAGCGGGGCGCTACAATGAGCAGTTCTTC
>NA|NA|TRBV28|TRBJ2-7
CASRGPVVKGYEQYF
TGTGCCAGCAGGGGGCCGGTCGTAAAGGGCTACGAGCAGTACTTC
>TRBD2|NA|TRBV29-1|TRBJ2-7
CSVGGAGAHYEQYF
TGCAGCGTTGGCGGCGCGGGAGCCCACTACGAGCAGTACTTC
>NA|NA|TRBV11-2|TRBJ2-2
CASSQIGGQLGTGELFF
TGTGCCAGCAGCCAAATCGGGGGACAGCTTGGCACCGGGGAGCTGTTTTTT
>NA|NA|TRBV29-1|TRBJ1-2
CSVGSGGSGYTF
TGCAGCGTTGGATCTGGGGGCAGTGGCTACACCTTC
>TRBD1|NA|TRBV19|TRBJ1-2
CASSKGPGQAYGYTF
TGTGCCAGTAGTAAAGGACCGGGACAGGCATATGGCTACACCTTC
>TRBD1|NA|TRBV6-1|TRBJ1-2
CASSPGTGPYGYTF
TGTGCCAGCAGTCCCGGGACAGGGCCTTATGGCTACACCTTC
>TRBD2|NA|TRBV4-2|TRBJ2-7
CASSPQPGGVSKYF
TGTGCCAGCAGCCCCCAACCGGGGGGGGTATCAAAGTACTTC
>NA|once|TRBV4-3|TRBJ2-5
CASSRGSAPQETQYF
TGCGCCAGCAGCCGGGGGTCAGCGCCCCAAGAGACCCAGTACTTC
>NA|NA|TRBV7-6|TRBJ2-1
CASSLVGSDYNEQFF
TGTGCCAGCAGCTTAGTCGGGAGCGACTACAATGAGCAGTTCTTC
>NA|NA|TRBV7-3|TRBJ2-7
CASSFGSAYEQYF
TGTGCCAGCAGCTTCGGCAGCGCCTACGAGCAGTACTTC
>NA|once|TRBV18|TRBJ2-6
CASSPGLGGGANVLTF
TGTGCCAGCTCACCCGGTTTGGGTGGGGGGGCCAACGTCCTGACTTTC
>NA|NA|TRBV19|TRBJ2-3
CASGGSFADTQYF
TGTGCCAGTGGGGGGAGCTTCGCAGATACGCAGTATTTT
>NA|once|TRBV2|TRBJ2-1
CASSLEDFAEQFF
TGTGCCAGCAGCTTGGAGGATTTCGCTGAGCAGTTCTTC
>NA|NA|TRBV27|TRBJ2-3
CASSLSFSGPDTQYF
TGTGCCAGCAGTTTAAGTTTTAGTGGGCCAGATACGCAGTATTTT
>NA|NA|TRBV11-3|TRBJ2-1
CASSLGFGDGSYNEQFF
TGTGCCAGCAGCTTAGGGTTTGGGGACGGCTCCTACAATGAGCAGTTCTTC
>NA|NA|TRBV9|TRBJ1-6
CASSGTPGANSPLHF
TGTGCCAGCAGCGGTACCCCCGGGGCTAATTCACCCCTCCACTTT
>NA|NA|TRBV18|TRBJ2-5
CASSPADRRETQYF
TGTGCCAGCTCACCAGCGGACCGACGGGAGACCCAGTACTTC
>NA|NA|TRBV28|TRBJ1-5
CASNPLGGTNQPQHF
TGTGCCAGCAACCCGCTGGGAGGGACTAATCAGCCCCAGCATTTT
>NA|NA|TRBV5-4|TRBJ2-2
CASSLWVNTGELFF
TGTGCCAGCAGCTTATGGGTTAACACCGGGGAGCTGTTTTTT
>NA|NA|TRBV30|TRBJ2-7
CAWSDHRYEQYF
TGTGCCTGGAGCGACCACCGATACGAGCAGTACTTC
>TRBD1|NA|TRBV5-3|TRBJ1-5
CARTPDRGHQPQHF
TGTGCCAGAACCCCAGACAGGGGCCATCAGCCCCAGCATTTT
>NA|NA|TRBV5-1|TRBJ2-7
CASSFAGYDYEQYF
TGCGCCAGCAGCTTCGCGGGATATGACTACGAGCAGTACTTC